This T cell receptor beta chain was retrieved from a study of blood T cell repertoires in COVID-19. Study summary: Material from acute and convalescent COVID-19 was sourced from the United States, Italy and Spain.

Participants spanned ages about 18 to 90 years and resided in about 24 US areas. Clinical history reported by participants formed the basis on which cohorts were assigned. Original analysis: Cell counts per sample came from amplifying reference gene primers. TCRdb's table, derived via immunoSEQ multiplex PCR, lists solely in-frame clones and lacks some. The V and J calls and clone size are taken from that table; D and trimming were inferred from the DNA. This table has 240,000 or so clones, about 89% appearing once. The V gene end was trimmed by 11 bases and the J gene end by 3 bases; junction bases not matched to a gene: 13. Germline V gives CDR1 SNHLY, CDR2 FYNNEI. The CDR3 is 14 residues long.

This clonotype was sampled from a middle-aged man who had recovered from COVID-19. V and J are TRBV2 and TRBJ2-7; 7 nucleotides agree with TRBD1. Sequenced sample: PBMCs or T cells enriched from blood (not recorded which). CDR3: CAGFSGQPNYEQYF. Written as DNA, the CDR3 is TGTGCCGGTTTTTCGGGACAGCCGAACTACGAGCAGTACTTC.